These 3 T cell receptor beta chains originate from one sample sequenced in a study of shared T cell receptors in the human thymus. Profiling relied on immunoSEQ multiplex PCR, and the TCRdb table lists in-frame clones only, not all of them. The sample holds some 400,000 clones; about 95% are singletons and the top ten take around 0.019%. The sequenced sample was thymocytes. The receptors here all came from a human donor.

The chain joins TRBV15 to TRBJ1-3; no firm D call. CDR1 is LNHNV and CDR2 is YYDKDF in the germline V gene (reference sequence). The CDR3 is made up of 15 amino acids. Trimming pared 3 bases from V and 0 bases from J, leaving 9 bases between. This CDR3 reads CATSRQDVSGNTIYF. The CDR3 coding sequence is TGTGCCACCAGCAGGCAGGACGTCTCTGGAAACACCATATATTTT. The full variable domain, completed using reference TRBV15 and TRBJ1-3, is DAMVIQNPRYQVTQFGKPVTLSCSQTLNHNVMYWYQQKSSQAPKLLFHYYDKDFNNEADTPDNFQSRRPNTSFCFLDIRSPGLGDTAMYLCATSRQDVSGNTIYFGEGSWLTVV.

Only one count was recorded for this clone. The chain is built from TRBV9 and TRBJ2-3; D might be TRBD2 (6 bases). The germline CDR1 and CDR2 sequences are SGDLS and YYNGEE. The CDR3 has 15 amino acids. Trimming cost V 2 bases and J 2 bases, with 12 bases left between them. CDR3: CASSVDSGSTDTQYF. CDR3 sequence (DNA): TGTGCCAGCAGCGTTGATAGCGGCTCCACAGATACGCAGTATTTT.

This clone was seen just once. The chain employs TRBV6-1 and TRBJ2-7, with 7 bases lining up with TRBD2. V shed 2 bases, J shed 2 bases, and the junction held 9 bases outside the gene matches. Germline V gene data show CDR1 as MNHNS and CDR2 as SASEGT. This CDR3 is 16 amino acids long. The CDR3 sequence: CASSEQAGLPPYEQYF. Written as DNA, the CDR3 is TGTGCCAGCAGTGAACAAGCGGGACTCCCTCCCTACGAGCAGTACTTC.